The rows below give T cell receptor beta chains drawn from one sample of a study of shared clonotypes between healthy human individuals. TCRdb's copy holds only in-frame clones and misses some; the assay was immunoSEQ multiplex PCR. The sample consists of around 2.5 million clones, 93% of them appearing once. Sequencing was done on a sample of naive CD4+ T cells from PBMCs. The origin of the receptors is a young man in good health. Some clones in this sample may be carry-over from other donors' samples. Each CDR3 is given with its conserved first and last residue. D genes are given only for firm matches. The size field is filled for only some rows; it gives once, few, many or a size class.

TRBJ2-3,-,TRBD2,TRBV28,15,TGTGCCACCCGAGGGAGCGGGAGGGGCACAGATACGCAGTATTTT,CATRGSGRGTDTQYF
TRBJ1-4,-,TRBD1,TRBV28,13,TGTGCCAGCAGACCAGGGGGTAATGAAAAACTGTTTTTT,CASRPGGNEKLFF
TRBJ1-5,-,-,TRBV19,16,TGTGCCACCCGAGGGGTCAGCCGTTATAGCAATCAGCCCCAGCATTTT,CATRGVSRYSNQPQHF
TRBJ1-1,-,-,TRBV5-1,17,TGCGCCAGCAGCTTGGCCAACGGGGTCGACAAGAACACTGAAGCTTTCTTT,CASSLANGVDKNTEAFF
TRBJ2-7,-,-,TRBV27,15,TGTGCCAGCGGGCCACTGCGGGACAGCTCCTACGAGCAGTACTTC,CASGPLRDSSYEQYF
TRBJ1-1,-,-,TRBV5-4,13,TGTGCCAGCAGCTCCAGCGTGGGCACTGAAGCTTTCTTT,CASSSSVGTEAFF
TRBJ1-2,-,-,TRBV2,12,TGTGCCAGCAGTTACAGTCCCTATGGCTACACCTTC,CASSYSPYGYTF
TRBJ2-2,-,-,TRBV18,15,TGTGCCAGCTCACCCGAGTGGGGGCCCGGCGGGGAGCTGTTTTTT,CASSPEWGPGGELFF
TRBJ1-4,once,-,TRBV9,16,TGTGCCAGCAGCGGTACCGGGACTGTGAAGAATGAAAAACTGTTTTTT,CASSGTGTVKNEKLFF
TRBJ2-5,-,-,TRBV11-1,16,TGTGCCAGCAGCTTAATCCAGGGCTTTTCAGGGGAGACCCAGTACTTC,CASSLIQGFSGETQYF
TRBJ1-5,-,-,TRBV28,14,TGTGCCAGCAGGCTTCGTGGGGGGGGGCACCCCCAGCATTTT,CASRLRGGGHPQHF
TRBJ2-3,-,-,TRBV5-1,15,TGCGCCAGCAGCTTGAGGCCAGGCAGCACAGATACGCAGTATTTT,CASSLRPGSTDTQYF
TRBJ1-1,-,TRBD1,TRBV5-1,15,TGCGCCAGCAGCTTGGCGACAGGGGGTGGGGCTGAAGCTTTCTTT,CASSLATGGGAEAFF
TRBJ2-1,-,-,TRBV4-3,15,TGCGCCAGCAGCCAAGATGGCCTACCATACAATGAGCAGTTCTTC,CASSQDGLPYNEQFF
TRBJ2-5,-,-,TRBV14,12,TGTGCCAGCAGCCTGAACCAAGAGACCCAGTACTTC,CASSLNQETQYF
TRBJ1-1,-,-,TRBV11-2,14,TGTGCCAGCAGCTTAGAGGGCCTCGGGGCTGAAGCTTTCTTT,CASSLEGLGAEAFF
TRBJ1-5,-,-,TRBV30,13,TGTGCCTTCTCCACCTCCAGGGTTCAGCCCCAGCATTTT,CAFSTSRVQPQHF
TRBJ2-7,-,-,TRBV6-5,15,TGTGCCAGCAGTTACACGGTGGGAAACTCCTACGAGCAGTACTTC,CASSYTVGNSYEQYF
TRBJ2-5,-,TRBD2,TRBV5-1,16,TGCGCCAGCAGCTTGTTGGTAGCGGGGGGCCAAGAGACCCAGTACTTC,CASSLLVAGGQETQYF
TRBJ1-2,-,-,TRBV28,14,TGTGCCAGCAGTTTAACGTCAGTAAACTATGGCTACACCTTC,CASSLTSVNYGYTF
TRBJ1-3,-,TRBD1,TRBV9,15,TGTGCCAGCAGCGTGACAGGGGTCGGGGGAAACACCATATATTTT,CASSVTGVGGNTIYF
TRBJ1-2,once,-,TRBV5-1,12,TGCGCCAGCAGCGAGGAGCTCTATGGCTACACCTTC,CASSEELYGYTF
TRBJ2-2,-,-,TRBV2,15,TGTGCCAGCAGTTCGTTCCTGGGGAACACCGGGGAGCTGTTTTTT,CASSSFLGNTGELFF
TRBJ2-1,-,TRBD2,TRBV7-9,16,TGTGCCAGCAGCTCGGAACTAGCGTTCTCCTACAATGAGCAGTTCTTC,CASSSELAFSYNEQFF
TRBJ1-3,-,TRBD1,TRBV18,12,TGTGCCAGCCAACAGGGGGGAAACACCATATATTTT,CASQQGGNTIYF
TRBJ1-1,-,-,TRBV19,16,TGTGCCAGTAGTATACGGGCAGGGCGGACGAACACTGAAGCTTTCTTT,CASSIRAGRTNTEAFF
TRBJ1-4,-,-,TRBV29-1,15,TGCAGCGCCACGGACAGATTTGCAACTAATGAAAAACTGTTTTTT,CSATDRFATNEKLFF
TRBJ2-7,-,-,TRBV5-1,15,TGCGCCAGTAGAACCCGGAGCGCTAGCTCCTACGAGCAGTACTTC,CASRTRSASSYEQYF
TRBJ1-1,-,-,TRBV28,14,TGTGCCAGTACCCAGTTTAGAGACGAACCCAAAGCTTTCTTT,CASTQFRDEPKAFF
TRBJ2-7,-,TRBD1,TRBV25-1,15,TGTGCCAGCCGTATGGGACAGGGGGCCCCCTACGAGCAGTACTTC,CASRMGQGAPYEQYF
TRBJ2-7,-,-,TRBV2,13,TGTGCCAGCAGCGCTAATTCGGGAGACGAGCAGTACTTC,CASSANSGDEQYF
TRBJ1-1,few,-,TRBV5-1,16,TGCGCCAGCAGCTTGGGAGGGACCGCCATGAACACTGAAGCTTTCTTT,CASSLGGTAMNTEAFF
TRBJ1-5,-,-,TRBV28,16,TGTGCCACCATCCCTCCCGGGGACCGGAAGAATCAGCCCCAGCATTTT,CATIPPGDRKNQPQHF
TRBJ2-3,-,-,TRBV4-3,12,TGCGCCAGCAGCCAAGAAGGAGATACGCAGTATTTT,CASSQEGDTQYF
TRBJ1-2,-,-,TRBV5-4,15,TGTGCCAGCAGCTTGGCCGGGGTGAAGGGCTATGGCTACACCTTC,CASSLAGVKGYGYTF
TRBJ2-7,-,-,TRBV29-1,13,TGCAGCGTTAGCAGGGGGAGGAACTACGAGCAGTACTTC,CSVSRGRNYEQYF
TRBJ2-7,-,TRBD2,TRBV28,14,TGTGCCAGCAGTACAGGGACTAGCGGGATCCTACAGTACTTC,CASSTGTSGILQYF
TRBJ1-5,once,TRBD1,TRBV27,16,TGTGCCAGCAGCTTGGACAGGGGGTTTGAGAATCAGCCCCAGCATTTT,CASSLDRGFENQPQHF
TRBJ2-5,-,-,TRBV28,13,TGTGCCAGCAGCCTTCCGGGGCAAGAGACCCAGTACTTC,CASSLPGQETQYF
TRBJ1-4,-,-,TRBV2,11,TGTGCCAGCAGCGAGGGCGGCGAACGGTTTTTT,CASSEGGERFF
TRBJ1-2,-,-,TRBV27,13,TGTGCCAGCAGTTTTCGGGGGCTCTATGGCTACACCTTC,CASSFRGLYGYTF
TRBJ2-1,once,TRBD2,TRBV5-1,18,TGCGCCAGCAGCTTTACTATAGGACTAGCGGGAACATACAATGAGCAGTTCTTC,CASSFTIGLAGTYNEQFF
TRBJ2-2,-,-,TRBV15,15,TGTGCCACCGCCCAGGGAAGGGCGAACACCGGGGAGCTGTTTTTT,CATAQGRANTGELFF
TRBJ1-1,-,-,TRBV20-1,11,TGCAGTGCTAGAGGTTACACTGAAGCTTTCTTT,CSARGYTEAFF
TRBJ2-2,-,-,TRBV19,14,TGTGCCAGTAGCAAGACAAGGAACACCGGGGAGCTGTTTTTT,CASSKTRNTGELFF
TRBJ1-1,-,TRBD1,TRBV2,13,TGTGCCAGCAGTGCGGACAGGGCCACTGAAGCTTTCTTT,CASSADRATEAFF
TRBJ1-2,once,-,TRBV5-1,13,TGCGCCAGCAGCTCGGTACCTAACTATGGCTACACCTTC,CASSSVPNYGYTF
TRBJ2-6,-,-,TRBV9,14,TGTGCCAGCAGCGTATCCTCTGGGGCCAACGTCCTGACTTTC,CASSVSSGANVLTF
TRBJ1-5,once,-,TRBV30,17,TGTGCCTGGAGTGGTGCCAGGGGCCCTCATAGCAATCAGCCCCAGCATTTT,CAWSGARGPHSNQPQHF
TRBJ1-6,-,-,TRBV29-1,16,TGCAGCGCCCGAGAGGGGGATAGCTCCTATAATTCACCCCTCCACTTT,CSAREGDSSYNSPLHF
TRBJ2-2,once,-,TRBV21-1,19,TGTGCCAGCGGCCCAAAGGGGCTAGCGGGATTCTCGAACACCGGGGAGCTGTTTTTT,CASGPKGLAGFSNTGELFF
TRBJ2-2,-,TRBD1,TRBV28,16,TGTGCCAGCAGCTCCCCGGGACAGACGAACACCGGGGAGCTGTTTTTT,CASSSPGQTNTGELFF
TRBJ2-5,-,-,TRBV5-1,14,TGCGCCAGCAGCTTGGAGGGACCCTCGGAGACCCAGTACTTC,CASSLEGPSETQYF
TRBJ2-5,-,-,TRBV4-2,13,TGTGCCAGCAGCCAAGCTCCCCCAGAGACCCAGTACTTC,CASSQAPPETQYF
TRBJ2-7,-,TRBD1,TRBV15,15,TGTGCCACCAGCAGGGAACAGGGGACGCCAACTGGGCAGTACTTC,CATSREQGTPTGQYF
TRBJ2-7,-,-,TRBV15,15,TGTGCCACCAGCAGAACCAGGGGAGCAGCCTACGAGCAGTACTTC,CATSRTRGAAYEQYF
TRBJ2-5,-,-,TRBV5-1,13,TGCGCCAGCAGCTTGGAAGGGGCCGAGACCCAGTACTTC,CASSLEGAETQYF